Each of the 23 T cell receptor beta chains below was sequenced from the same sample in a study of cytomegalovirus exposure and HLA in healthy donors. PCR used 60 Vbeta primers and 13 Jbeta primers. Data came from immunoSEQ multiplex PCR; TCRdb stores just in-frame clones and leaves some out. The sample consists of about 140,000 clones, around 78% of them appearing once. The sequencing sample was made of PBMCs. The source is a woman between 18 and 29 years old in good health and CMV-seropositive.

The CDR3 sequence is CASSPETGGNEKLFF. The CDR3 nucleotides read TGTGCCAGCTCACCAGAAACAGGGGGCAATGAAAAACTGTTTTTT. V usage is TRBV18 and J usage is TRBJ1-4; 9 bases match TRBD1. The CDR3 totals 15 residues. Germline CDR1 reads KGHSH; CDR2 reads LQKENI. The V gene end was trimmed by 2 bases and the J gene end by 5 bases; junction bases not matched to a gene: 3.

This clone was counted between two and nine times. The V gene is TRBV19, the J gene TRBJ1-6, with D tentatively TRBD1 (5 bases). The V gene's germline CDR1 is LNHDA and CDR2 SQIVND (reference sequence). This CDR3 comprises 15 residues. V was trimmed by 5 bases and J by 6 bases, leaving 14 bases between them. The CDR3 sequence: CASSPSGTVNSPLHF. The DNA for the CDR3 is TGTGCCAGTAGTCCTAGCGGGACGGTTAATTCACCCCTCCACTTT.

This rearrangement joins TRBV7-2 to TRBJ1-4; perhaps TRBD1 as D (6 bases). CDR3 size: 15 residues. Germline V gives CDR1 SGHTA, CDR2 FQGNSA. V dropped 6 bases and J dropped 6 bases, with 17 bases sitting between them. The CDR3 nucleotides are TGTGCCAGCAGATCCGGACAGCGGGATTATGAAAAACTGTTTTTT. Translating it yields CASRSGQRDYEKLFF.

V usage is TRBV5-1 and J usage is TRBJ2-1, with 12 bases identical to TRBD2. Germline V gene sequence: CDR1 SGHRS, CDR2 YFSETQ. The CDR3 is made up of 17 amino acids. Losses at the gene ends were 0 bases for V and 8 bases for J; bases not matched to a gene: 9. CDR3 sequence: CASSLDGTSGLRDEQFF. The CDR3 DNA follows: TGCGCCAGCAGCTTGGATGGGACTAGCGGGTTGAGGGATGAGCAGTTCTTC.

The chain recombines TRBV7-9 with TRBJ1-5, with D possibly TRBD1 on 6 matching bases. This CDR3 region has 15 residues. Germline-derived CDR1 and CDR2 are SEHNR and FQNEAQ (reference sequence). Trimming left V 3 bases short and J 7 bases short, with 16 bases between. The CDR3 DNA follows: TGTGCCAGCAGCTTGGGTCAACAGGGTGGGCAGCCCCAGCATTTT. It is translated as CASSLGQQGGQPQHF.

CDR3 sequence: CASSPPGGGQGNEQFF. The CDR3 region has the DNA TGTGCCAGCAGCCCCCCGGGCGGGGGGCAGGGCAATGAGCAGTTCTTC. V and J are TRBV7-9 and TRBJ2-1; 8 bases fit TRBD2. Germline-derived CDR1 and CDR2 are SEHNR and FQNEAQ (reference sequence). The CDR3 runs 16 residues. Trimming cost V 5 bases and J 6 bases; bases outside gene matches: 12.

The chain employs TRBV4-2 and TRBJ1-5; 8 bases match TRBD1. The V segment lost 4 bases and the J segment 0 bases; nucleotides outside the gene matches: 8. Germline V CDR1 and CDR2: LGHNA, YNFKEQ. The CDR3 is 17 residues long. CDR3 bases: TGTGCCAGCAGCCTAGGACAGGGACTAAATAGCAATCAGCCCCAGCATTTT. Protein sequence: CASSLGQGLNSNQPQHF.

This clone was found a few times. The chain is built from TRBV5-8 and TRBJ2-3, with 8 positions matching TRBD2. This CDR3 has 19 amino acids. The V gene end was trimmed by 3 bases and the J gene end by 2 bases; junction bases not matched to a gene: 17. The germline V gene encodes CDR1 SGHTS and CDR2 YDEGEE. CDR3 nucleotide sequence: TGTGCCAGCAGCTCCCCGGGGGCGTGGCGGGGGGCAAACACAGATACGCAGTATTTT. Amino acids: CASSSPGAWRGANTDTQYF.

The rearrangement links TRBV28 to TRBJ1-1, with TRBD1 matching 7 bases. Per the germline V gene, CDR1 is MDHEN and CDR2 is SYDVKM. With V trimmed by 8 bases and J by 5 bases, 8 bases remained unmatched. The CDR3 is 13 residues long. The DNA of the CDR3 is TGTGCCAGCTTTGACAGGGTGTTAACTGAAGCTTTCTTT. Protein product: CASFDRVLTEAFF.

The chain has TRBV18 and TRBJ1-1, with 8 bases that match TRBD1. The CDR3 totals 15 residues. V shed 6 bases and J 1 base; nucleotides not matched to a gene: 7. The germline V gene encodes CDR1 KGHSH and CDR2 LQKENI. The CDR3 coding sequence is TGTGCCAGCTCCCGCACGACAGGGGCGAACACTGAAGCTTTCTTT. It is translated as CASSRTTGANTEAFF.

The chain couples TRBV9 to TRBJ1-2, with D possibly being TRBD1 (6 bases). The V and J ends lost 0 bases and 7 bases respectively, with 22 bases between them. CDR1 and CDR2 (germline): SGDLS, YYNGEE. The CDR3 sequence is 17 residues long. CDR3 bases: TGTGCCAGCAGCGTAGCTACTGGGGGACACCCTGCGGGTGGCTACACCTTC. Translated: CASSVATGGHPAGGYTF.

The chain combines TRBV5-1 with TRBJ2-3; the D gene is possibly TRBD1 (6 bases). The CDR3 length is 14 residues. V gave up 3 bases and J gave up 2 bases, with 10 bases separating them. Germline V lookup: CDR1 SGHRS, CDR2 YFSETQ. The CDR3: CASSSGQFTDTQYF. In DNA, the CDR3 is TGCGCCAGCAGCTCGGGACAATTCACAGATACGCAGTATTTT. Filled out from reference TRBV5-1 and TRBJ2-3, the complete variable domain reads KAGVTQTPRYLIKTRGQQVTLSCSPISGHRSVSWYQQTPGQGLQFLFEYFSETQRNKGNFPGRFSGRQFSNSRSEMNVSTLELGDSALYLCASSSGQFTDTQYFGPGTRLTVL.

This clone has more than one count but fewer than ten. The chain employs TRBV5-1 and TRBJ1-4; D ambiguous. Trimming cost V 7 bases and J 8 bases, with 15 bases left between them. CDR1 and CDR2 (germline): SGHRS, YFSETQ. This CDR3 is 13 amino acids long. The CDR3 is CASGSPGEEKLFF. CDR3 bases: TGCGCCAGCGGGAGTCCAGGAGAGGAAAAACTGTTTTTT.

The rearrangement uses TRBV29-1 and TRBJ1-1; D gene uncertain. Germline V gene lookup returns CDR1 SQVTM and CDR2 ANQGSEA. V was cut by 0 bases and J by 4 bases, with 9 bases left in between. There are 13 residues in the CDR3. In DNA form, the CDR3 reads TGCAGCGTTGAAGAGGGAGTTGGCACTGAAGCTTTCTTT. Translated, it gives CSVEEGVGTEAFF.

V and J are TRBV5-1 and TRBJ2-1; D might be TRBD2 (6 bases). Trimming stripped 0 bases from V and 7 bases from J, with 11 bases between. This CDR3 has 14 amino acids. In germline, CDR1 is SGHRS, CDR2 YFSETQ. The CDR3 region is CASSLGWGENEQFF. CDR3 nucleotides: TGCGCCAGCAGCTTGGGTTGGGGGGAAAATGAGCAGTTCTTC.

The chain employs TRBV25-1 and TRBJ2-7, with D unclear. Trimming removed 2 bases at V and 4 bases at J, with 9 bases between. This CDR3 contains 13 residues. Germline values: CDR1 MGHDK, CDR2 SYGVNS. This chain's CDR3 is CASSEPPEYEQYF. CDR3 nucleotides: TGTGCCAGCAGTGAACCCCCCGAGTACGAGCAGTACTTC.

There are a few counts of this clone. The CDR3 DNA sequence: TGTGCCAGTAGTCGAGGGGACAGCCAAGAGACCCAGTACTTC. This codes for CASSRGDSQETQYF. The chain links TRBV19 to TRBJ2-5; 7 bases agree with TRBD1. Trimming took 5 bases from V and 1 from J; bases not matched to a gene: 4. This CDR3 comprises 14 residues. CDR1 and CDR2 (germline): LNHDA, SQIVND (reference sequence).

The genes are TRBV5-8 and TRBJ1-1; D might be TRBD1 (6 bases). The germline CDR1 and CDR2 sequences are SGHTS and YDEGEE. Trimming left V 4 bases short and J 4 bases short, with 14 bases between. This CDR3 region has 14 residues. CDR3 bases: TGTGCCAGCAGCCTCCAACAGGGCCTCACTGAAGCTTTCTTT. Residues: CASSLQQGLTEAFF. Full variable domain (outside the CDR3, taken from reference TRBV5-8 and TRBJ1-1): EAGVTQSPTHLIKTRGQQATLRCSPISGHTSVYWYQQALGLGLQFLLWYDEGEERNRGNFPPRFSGRQFPNYSSELNVNALELEDSALYLCASSLQQGLTEAFFGQGTRLTVV.

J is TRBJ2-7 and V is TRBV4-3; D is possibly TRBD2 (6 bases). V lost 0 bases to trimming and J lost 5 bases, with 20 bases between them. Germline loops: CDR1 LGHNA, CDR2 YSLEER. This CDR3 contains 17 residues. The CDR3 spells CASSQDNGGNKIDEQYF. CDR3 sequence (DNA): TGCGCCAGCAGCCAAGACAACGGGGGTAACAAGATCGACGAGCAGTACTTC.

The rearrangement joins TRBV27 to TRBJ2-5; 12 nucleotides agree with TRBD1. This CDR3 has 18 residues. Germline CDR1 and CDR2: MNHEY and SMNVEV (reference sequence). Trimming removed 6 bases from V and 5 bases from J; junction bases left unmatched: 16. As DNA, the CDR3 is TGTGCCAGCAGCACCTACCGAACCCGGGACAGGGGGCATGAGACCCAGTACTTC. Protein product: CASSTYRTRDRGHETQYF.

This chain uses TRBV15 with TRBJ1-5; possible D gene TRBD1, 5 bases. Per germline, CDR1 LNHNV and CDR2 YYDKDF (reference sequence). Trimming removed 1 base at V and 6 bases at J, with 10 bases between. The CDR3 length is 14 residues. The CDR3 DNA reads TGTGCCACCAGCAGAGGGGGCGTAAGTCAGCCCCAGCATTTT. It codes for CATSRGGVSQPQHF.

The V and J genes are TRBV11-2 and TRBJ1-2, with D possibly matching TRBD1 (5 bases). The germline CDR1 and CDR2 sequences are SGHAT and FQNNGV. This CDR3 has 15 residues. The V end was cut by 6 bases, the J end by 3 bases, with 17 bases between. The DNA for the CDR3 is TGTGCCAGCAGACCGATCAGGGCCCCTTACTATGGCTACACCTTC. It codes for CASRPIRAPYYGYTF.

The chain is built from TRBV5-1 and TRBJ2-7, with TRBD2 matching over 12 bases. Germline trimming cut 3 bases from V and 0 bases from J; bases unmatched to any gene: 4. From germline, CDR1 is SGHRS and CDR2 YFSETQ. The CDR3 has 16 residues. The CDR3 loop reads CASSSGLAGSSYEQYF. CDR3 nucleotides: TGCGCCAGCAGCTCCGGACTAGCGGGGAGCTCCTACGAGCAGTACTTC. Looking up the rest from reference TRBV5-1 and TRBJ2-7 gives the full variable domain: KAGVTQTPRYLIKTRGQQVTLSCSPISGHRSVSWYQQTPGQGLQFLFEYFSETQRNKGNFPGRFSGRQFSNSRSEMNVSTLELGDSALYLCASSSGLAGSSYEQYFGPGTRLTVT.